This record looks at one T cell receptor beta chain sequence and its context. Per the original methods: Reference gene primer amplification gave nucleated cell count estimates. TCRdb keeps only in-frame clones here, not all; method: immunoSEQ multiplex PCR. Clonal size and the V and J genes are those of that table, whereas D and trimming came from the DNA. The sample comprises 95,000 to 150,000 clones, 70% to 90% of which are singletons, and 6% to 8.5% rests with the top ten. V shed 0 bases and J 13 bases; nucleotides not matched to a gene: 11. The CDR3 spans 16 residues. Per germline, CDR1 LGHNT and CDR2 FRNRAP. The sample comes from a study of blood T cell repertoires in COVID-19. About the study: Samples representing acute and convalescent COVID-19 were sourced from the United States, Italy and Spain. PBMCs, B-cell-depleted T cells, or T cells were the source of the cDNA or gDNA that made up the material.

This sequence joins TRBV12-5 and TRBJ2-2; 10 bases agree with TRBD2. Sequences were obtained from peripheral blood. The clonotype comes from a man aged 50-59 years with acute or convalescent COVID-19. The CDR3 nucleotides are TGTGCTAGTGGTTTGGTACTAGCGGGGCCCCTCGGCGGGCTGTTTTTT. It translates to CASGLVLAGPLGGLFF. Full variable domain (rest looked up from reference TRBV12-5 and TRBJ2-2): DARVTQTPRHKVTEMGQEVTMRCQPILGHNTVFWYRQTMMQGLELLAYFRNRAPLDDSGMPKDRFSAEMPDATLATLKIQPSEPRDSAVYFCASGLVLAGPLGGLFFGEGSRLTVL.